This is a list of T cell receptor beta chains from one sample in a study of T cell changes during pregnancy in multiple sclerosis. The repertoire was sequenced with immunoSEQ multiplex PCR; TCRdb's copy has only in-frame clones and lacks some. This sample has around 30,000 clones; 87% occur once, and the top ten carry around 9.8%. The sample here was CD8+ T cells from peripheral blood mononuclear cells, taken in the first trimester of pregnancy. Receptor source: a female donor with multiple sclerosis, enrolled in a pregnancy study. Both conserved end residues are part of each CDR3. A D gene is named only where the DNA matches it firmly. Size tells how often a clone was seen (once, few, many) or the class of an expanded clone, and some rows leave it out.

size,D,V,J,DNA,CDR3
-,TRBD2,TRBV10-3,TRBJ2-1,TGTGCCATCAGTGTCGGGAGGGCCTCTAATGAGCAGTTCTTC,CAISVGRASNEQFF
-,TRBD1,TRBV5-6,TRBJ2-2,TGTGCCAGCAGCTTCGGACAGGGGCCGACCGGGGAGCTGTTTTTT,CASSFGQGPTGELFF
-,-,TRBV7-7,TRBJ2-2,TGTGCCAGCAGCTCAGAGAGAAGAACAGCGAACACCGGGGAGCTGTTTTTT,CASSSERRTANTGELFF
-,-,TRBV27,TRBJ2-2,TGTGCCAGCAGTTTACTGAACACCGGGGAGCTGTTTTTT,CASSLLNTGELFF
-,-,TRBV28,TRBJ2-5,TGTGCCAGCAGTTTGAACAGCCAAGAGACCCAGTACTTC,CASSLNSQETQYF
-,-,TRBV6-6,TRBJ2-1,TGTGCCAGCAGTCTGACTACTGAGCAGTTCTTC,CASSLTTEQFF
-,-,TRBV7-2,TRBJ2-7,TGTGCCAGCAGCTTAGACTCTGCCTACGAGCAGTACTTC,CASSLDSAYEQYF
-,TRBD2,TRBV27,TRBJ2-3,TGTGCCAGCAGAACGAGCGGGAGGGCTATTACAGATACGCAGTATTTT,CASRTSGRAITDTQYF
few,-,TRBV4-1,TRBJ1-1,TGCGCCAGCAGCCAAGATCGGAACAGTCTCGCTTTCTTT,CASSQDRNSLAFF
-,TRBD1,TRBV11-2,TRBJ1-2,TGTGCCAGCAGCTTAGATGGGACAGGGGACGGCTACACCTTC,CASSLDGTGDGYTF
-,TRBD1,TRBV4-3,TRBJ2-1,TGCGCCAGCAGCCCCGGGACAGACTACAATGAGCAGTTCTTC,CASSPGTDYNEQFF
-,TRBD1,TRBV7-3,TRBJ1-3,TGTGCCAGCAGCTTGACAGGGGAAGGAAACACCATATATTTT,CASSLTGEGNTIYF
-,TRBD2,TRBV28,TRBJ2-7,TGTGCCAGCAGTTTATATGGTGGAGGGAGGGGAAACGAGCAGTACTTC,CASSLYGGGRGNEQYF
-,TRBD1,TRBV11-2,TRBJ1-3,TGTGCCAGCAGCCCGACAGGGCTTTCTGGAAACACCATATATTTT,CASSPTGLSGNTIYF
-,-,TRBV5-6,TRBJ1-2,TGTGCCAGCAGCCTACCGACAGTCCTTAACTATGGCTACACCTTC,CASSLPTVLNYGYTF
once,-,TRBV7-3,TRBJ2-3,TGTGCCAGCAGCCCCGCGAGCGAGAGCACAGATACGCAGTATTTT,CASSPASESTDTQYF
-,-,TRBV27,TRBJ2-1,TGTGCCAGCACCCCTGACTATCCGTACTACAATGAGCAGTTCTTC,CASTPDYPYYNEQFF
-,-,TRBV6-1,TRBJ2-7,TGTGCCAGCAGCTTTATTCAGGGAAACGAGCAGTACTTC,CASSFIQGNEQYF
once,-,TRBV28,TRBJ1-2,TGTGCCAGCTATCTGGGGGGGGCAGGTGGCTACACCTTC,CASYLGGAGGYTF
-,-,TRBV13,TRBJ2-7,TGTGCCAGCAGCCCAACGGACAGAACCTACGAGCAGTACTTC,CASSPTDRTYEQYF
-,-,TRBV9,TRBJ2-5,TGTGCCAGCAGCTTCGCAGGGACTCAAGAGACCCAGTACTTC,CASSFAGTQETQYF
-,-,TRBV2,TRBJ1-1,TGTGCCAGCAGTCTAGGACAGACTGAAGCTTTCTTT,CASSLGQTEAFF
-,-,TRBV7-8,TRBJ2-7,TGTGCCAGCAGCCCAACCCCACAGGCTTACGAGCAGTACTTC,CASSPTPQAYEQYF
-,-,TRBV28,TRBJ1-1,TGTGCCAGCAGATGGCAAAATGAAGCTTTCTTT,CASRWQNEAFF
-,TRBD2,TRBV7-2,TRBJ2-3,TGTGCCAGCAGCCTGGGACTACAAGATACGCAGTATTTT,CASSLGLQDTQYF
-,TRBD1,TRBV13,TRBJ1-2,TGTGCCAGCAGCTTCTACCGGGGGCAGGGGGCGACCTATGGCTACACCTTC,CASSFYRGQGATYGYTF
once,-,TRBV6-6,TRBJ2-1,TGTGCCAGCAGTTACTCGGCGGGGCGGAATTACAATGAGCAGTTCTTC,CASSYSAGRNYNEQFF
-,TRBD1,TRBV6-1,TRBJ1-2,TGTGCCAGCAGTGAAGTCCCCTACAGGGGGTCTGGCTATGGCTACACCTTC,CASSEVPYRGSGYGYTF
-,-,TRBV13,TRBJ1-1,TGTGCCAGCAGCTTAGTAGGGCAGGGATTCACTGAAGCTTTCTTT,CASSLVGQGFTEAFF
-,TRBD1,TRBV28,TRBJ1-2,TGTGCCACCAGCCATAGCCCCGGACAGGGATTTGGCTACACCTTC,CATSHSPGQGFGYTF
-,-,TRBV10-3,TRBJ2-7,TGTGCCATCAGTGAGTCGATTACGGGGATAGGCGAGCAGTACTTC,CAISESITGIGEQYF
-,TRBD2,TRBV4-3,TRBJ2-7,TGCGCCAGCAGCCAAGATGGGGGAGGGTACTACGAGCAGTACTTC,CASSQDGGGYYEQYF
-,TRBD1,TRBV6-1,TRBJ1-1,TGTGCCAGCAGACCAGGGGGCGCGAGGAACACTGAAGCTTTCTTT,CASRPGGARNTEAFF
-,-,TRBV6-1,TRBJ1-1,TGTGCCAGCATTAGCGGGAACACTGAAGCTTTCTTT,CASISGNTEAFF
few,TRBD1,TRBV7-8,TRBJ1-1,TGTGCCAGCAGCCCGGGGACAGGTATGAACACTGAAGCTTTCTTT,CASSPGTGMNTEAFF
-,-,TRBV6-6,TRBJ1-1,TGTGATTTATCCTGCGACTCGGGAAACACTGAAGCTTTCTTT,CDLSCDSGNTEAFF
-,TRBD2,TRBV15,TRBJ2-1,TGTGCCACCAGCAGAACTAGCGGGGGTAACAATGAGCAGTTCTTC,CATSRTSGGNNEQFF
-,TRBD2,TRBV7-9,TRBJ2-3,TGTGCCAGCAGCTTTGGAAGAGCGGGAGAGTCGAGCACAGATACGCAGTATTTT,CASSFGRAGESSTDTQYF
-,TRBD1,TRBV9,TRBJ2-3,TGTGCCAGCAGCTGGACAGGGGGCGAAACAGATACGCAGTATTTT,CASSWTGGETDTQYF